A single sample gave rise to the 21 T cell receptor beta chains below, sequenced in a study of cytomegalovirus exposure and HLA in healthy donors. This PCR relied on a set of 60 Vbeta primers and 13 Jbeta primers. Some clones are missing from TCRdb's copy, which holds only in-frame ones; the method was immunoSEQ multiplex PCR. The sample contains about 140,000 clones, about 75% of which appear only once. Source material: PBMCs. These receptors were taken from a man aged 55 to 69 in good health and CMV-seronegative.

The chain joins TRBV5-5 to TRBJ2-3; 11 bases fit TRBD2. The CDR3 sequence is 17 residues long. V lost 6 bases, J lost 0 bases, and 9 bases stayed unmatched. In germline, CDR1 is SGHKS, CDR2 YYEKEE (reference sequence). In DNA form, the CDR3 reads TGTGCCAGCACGACTAGCGGGGCCGCCTCTAGCACAGATACGCAGTATTTT. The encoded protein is CASTTSGAASSTDTQYF.

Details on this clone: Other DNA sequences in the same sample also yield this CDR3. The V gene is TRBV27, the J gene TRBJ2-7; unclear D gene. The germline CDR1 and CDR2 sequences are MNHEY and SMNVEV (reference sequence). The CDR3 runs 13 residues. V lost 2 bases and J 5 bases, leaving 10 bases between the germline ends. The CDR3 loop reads CASSLAERDEQYF. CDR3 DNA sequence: TGTGCCAGCAGTTTAGCGGAGAGAGACGAGCAGTACTTC.

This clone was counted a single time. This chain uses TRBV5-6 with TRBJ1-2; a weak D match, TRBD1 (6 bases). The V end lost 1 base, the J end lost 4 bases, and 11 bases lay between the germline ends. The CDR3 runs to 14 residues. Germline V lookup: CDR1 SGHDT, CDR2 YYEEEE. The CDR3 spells CASSLPRGTYGYTF. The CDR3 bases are TGTGCCAGCAGCTTGCCCAGGGGAACCTATGGCTACACCTTC.

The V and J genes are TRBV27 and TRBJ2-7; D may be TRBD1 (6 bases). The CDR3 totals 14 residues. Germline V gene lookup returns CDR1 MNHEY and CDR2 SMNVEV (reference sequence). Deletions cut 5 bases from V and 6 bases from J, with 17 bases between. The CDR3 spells CASSRTRQGFEQYF. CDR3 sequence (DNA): TGTGCCAGCAGTCGGACTCGTCAGGGGTTCGAGCAGTACTTC.

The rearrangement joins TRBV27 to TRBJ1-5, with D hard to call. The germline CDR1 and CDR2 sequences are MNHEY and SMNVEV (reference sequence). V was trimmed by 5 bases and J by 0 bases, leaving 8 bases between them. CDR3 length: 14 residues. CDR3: CASSELNSNQPQHF. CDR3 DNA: TGTGCCAGCAGTGAACTCAATAGCAATCAGCCCCAGCATTTT.

As DNA, the CDR3 is TGTGCTAGTGGTTCTCCGACAGGGGACGGGACCCAGTACTTC. Translated, it gives CASGSPTGDGTQYF. The V gene is TRBV12-5, the J gene TRBJ2-5; 8 bases match TRBD1. The junction had 8 bases not matched to a gene; V was cut back by 4 bases and J by 7 bases. Germline V gene lookup returns CDR1 LGHNT and CDR2 FRNRAP. This CDR3 comprises 14 residues. The full variable domain, in which reference TRBV12-5 and TRBJ2-5 provide the parts outside the CDR3, is DARVTQTPRHKVTEMGQEVTMRCQPILGHNTVFWYRQTMMQGLELLAYFRNRAPLDDSGMPKDRFSAEMPDATLATLKIQPSEPRDSAVYFCASGSPTGDGTQYFGPGTRLLVL.

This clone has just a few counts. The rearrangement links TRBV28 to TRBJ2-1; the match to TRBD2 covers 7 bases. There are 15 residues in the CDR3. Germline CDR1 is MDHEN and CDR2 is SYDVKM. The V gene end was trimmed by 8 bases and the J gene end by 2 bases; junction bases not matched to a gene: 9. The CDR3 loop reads CASGPSGTPYNEQFF. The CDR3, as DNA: TGTGCCAGCGGGCCGAGCGGGACCCCCTACAATGAGCAGTTCTTC. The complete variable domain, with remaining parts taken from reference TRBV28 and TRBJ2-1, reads DVKVTQSSRYLVKRTGEKVFLECVQDMDHENMFWYRQDPGLGLRLIYFSYDVKMKEKGDIPEGYSVSREKKERFSLILESASTNQTSMYLCASGPSGTPYNEQFFGPGTRLTVL.

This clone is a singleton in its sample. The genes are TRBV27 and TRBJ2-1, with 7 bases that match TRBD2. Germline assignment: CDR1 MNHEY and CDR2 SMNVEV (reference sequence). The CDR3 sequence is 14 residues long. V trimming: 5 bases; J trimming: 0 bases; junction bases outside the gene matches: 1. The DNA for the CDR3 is TGTGCCAGCAGTGGCGGGAGCTCCTACAATGAGCAGTTCTTC. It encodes CASSGGSSYNEQFF.

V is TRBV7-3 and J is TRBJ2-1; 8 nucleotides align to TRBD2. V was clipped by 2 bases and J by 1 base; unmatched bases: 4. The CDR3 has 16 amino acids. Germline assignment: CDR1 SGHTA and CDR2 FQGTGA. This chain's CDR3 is CASSLSGGTSYNEQFF. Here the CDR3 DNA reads TGTGCCAGCAGCTTATCGGGGGGGACTTCCTACAATGAGCAGTTCTTC.

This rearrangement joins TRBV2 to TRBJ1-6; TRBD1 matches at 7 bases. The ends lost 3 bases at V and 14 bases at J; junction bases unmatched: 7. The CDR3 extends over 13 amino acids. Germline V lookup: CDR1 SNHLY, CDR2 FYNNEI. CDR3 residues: CASSDQDRSTLHF. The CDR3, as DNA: TGTGCCAGCAGTGACCAGGACAGGTCCACCCTCCACTTT.

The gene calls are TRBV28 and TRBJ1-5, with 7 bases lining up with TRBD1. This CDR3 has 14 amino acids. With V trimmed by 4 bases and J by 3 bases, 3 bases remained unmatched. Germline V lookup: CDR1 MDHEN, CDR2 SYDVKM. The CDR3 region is CASSSGQPNQPQHF. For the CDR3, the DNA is TGTGCCAGCAGTTCGGGACAGCCCAATCAGCCCCAGCATTTT.

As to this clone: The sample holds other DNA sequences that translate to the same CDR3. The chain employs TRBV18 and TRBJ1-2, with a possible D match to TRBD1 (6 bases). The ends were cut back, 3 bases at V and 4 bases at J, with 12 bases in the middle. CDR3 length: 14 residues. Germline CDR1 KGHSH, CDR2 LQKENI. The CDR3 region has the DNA TGTGCCAGCTCACCCTCCGGGACAAGCTATGGCTACACCTTC. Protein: CASSPSGTSYGYTF.

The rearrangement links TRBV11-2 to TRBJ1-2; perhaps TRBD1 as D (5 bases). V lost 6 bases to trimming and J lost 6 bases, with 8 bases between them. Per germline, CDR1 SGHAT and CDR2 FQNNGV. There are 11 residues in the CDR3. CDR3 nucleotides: TGTGCCAGCAGGGGGGGGGATGGCTACACCTTC. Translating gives CASRGGDGYTF.

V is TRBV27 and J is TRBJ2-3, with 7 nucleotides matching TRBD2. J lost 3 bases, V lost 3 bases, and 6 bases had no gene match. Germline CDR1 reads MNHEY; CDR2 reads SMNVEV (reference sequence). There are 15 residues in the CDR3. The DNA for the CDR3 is TGTGCCAGCAGTTTGGGGGGGGTAGGGACAGATACGCAGTATTTT. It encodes CASSLGGVGTDTQYF.

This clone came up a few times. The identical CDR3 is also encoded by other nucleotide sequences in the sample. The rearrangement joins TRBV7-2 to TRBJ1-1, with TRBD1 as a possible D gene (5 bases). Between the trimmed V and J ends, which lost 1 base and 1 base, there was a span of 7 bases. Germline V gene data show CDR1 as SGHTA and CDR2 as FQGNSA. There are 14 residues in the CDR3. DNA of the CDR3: TGTGCCAGCAGCTTAGGGCAGGGGAACACTGAAGCTTTCTTT. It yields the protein CASSLGQGNTEAFF.

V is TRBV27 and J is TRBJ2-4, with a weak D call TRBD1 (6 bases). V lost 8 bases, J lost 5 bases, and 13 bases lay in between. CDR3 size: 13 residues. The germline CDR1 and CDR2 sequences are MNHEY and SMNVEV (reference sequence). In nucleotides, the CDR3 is TGTGCCAGCGGGAGACAGGTGGAAAACATTCAGTACTTC. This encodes CASGRQVENIQYF.

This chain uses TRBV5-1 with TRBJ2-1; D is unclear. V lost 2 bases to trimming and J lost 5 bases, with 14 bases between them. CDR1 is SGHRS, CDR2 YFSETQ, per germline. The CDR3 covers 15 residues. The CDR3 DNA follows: TGCGCCAGCAGCTTAGTCATACCAAGAGACAATGAGCAGTTCTTC. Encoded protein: CASSLVIPRDNEQFF. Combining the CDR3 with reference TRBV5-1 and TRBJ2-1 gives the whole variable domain KAGVTQTPRYLIKTRGQQVTLSCSPISGHRSVSWYQQTPGQGLQFLFEYFSETQRNKGNFPGRFSGRQFSNSRSEMNVSTLELGDSALYLCASSLVIPRDNEQFFGPGTRLTVL.

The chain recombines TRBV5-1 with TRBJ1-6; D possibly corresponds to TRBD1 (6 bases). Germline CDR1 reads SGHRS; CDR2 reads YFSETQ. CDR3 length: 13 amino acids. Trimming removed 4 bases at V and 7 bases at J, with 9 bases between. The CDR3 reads CASSDTGNSPLHF. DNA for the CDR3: TGCGCCAGCAGCGATACAGGGAATTCACCCCTCCACTTT.

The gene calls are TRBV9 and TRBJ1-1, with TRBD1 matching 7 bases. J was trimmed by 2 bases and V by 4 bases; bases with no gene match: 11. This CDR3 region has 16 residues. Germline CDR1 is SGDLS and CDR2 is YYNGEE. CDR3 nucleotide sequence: TGTGCCAGCAGCCTTCCTCAGGGGGAGGAAAACACTGAAGCTTTCTTT. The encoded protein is CASSLPQGEENTEAFF.

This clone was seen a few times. The CDR3 here is CASSLSAGGYTF. The DNA for the CDR3 is TGTGCCAGCAGCTTATCTGCGGGTGGCTACACCTTC. J is TRBJ1-2 and V is TRBV7-2, with D unresolved. CDR1 SGHTA and CDR2 FQGNSA come from the germline V gene. Deletions cut 2 bases from V and 7 bases from J, with 8 bases between. The CDR3 is 12 amino acids.

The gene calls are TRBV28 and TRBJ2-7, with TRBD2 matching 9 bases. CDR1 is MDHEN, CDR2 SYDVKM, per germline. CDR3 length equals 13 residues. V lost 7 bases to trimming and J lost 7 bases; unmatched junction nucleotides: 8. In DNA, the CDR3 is TGTGCCAGCACGGCGGGAGGGCGAAGGGAGCAGTACTTC. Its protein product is CASTAGGRREQYF.